A selection of T cell receptor beta chains follows, all from one sample in a study of radiation and T cells in renal cell carcinoma. Clones were read by immunoSEQ multiplex PCR, and TCRdb kept only the in-frame ones, dropping some. The repertoire includes roughly 58,000 clones, around three quarters of them detected once, and around 6.8% sits in the top ten. The input for sequencing was blood, taken from a patient whose treatment included radiotherapy and nephrectomy. The source of these receptors is a man in his 60s with renal cell carcinoma. Both conserved end residues are part of each CDR3. Fields, in order: J gene, CDR3 length, V gene, clone size, D gene, CDR3 DNA, CDR3 protein. D genes are given only for firm matches. Part of the rows lack a size; the others show once, few, many or a class for expanded clones.

J: TRBJ2-3
length: 16
V: TRBV7-9
size: -
D: TRBD2
DNA: TGTGCCAGCAGCTCGGGACTAGCCTATAGCACAGATACGCAGTATTTT
CDR3: CASSSGLAYSTDTQYF

J: TRBJ1-3
length: 16
V: TRBV27
size: -
D: -
DNA: TGTGCCAGCAGGCCTGGAGGCTTCTACTCTGGAAACACCATATATTTT
CDR3: CASRPGGFYSGNTIYF

J: TRBJ2-5
length: 14
V: TRBV6-5
size: -
D: -
DNA: TGTGCCAGCAGTTACTCGGACCTCCAAGAGACCCAGTACTTC
CDR3: CASSYSDLQETQYF

J: TRBJ1-2
length: 13
V: TRBV7-9
size: -
D: -
DNA: TGTGCCAGCAGCTTAGGGGGAGGGTATGGCTACACCTTC
CDR3: CASSLGGGYGYTF

J: TRBJ2-7
length: 14
V: TRBV10-3
size: -
D: -
DNA: TGTGCCATCGCTGGGGGGGGGCAGACCTACGAGCAGTACTTC
CDR3: CAIAGGGQTYEQYF

J: TRBJ1-5
length: 13
V: TRBV29-1
size: few
D: -
DNA: TGCAGCGCCGCCCTTGACAGCAATCAGCCCCAGCATTTT
CDR3: CSAALDSNQPQHF

J: TRBJ1-4
length: 15
V: TRBV19
size: -
D: -
DNA: TGTGCCAGTAGTCCGGACTCAGGCCCGTCTGAAAAACTGTTTTTT
CDR3: CASSPDSGPSEKLFF

J: TRBJ2-1
length: 14
V: TRBV7-9
size: -
D: -
DNA: TGTGCCAGCAGCTTAGGGGAGGAGCGCCTTGAGCAGTTCTTC
CDR3: CASSLGEERLEQFF

J: TRBJ2-5
length: 12
V: TRBV5-6
size: -
D: -
DNA: TGTGCCAGCAGCCGGACAGAAGAGACCCAGTACTTC
CDR3: CASSRTEETQYF

J: TRBJ2-5
length: 14
V: TRBV4-3
size: -
D: -
DNA: TGCGCCAGCAGCCGCTGGGGGTACCAAGAGACCCAGTACTTC
CDR3: CASSRWGYQETQYF

J: TRBJ2-4
length: 14
V: TRBV7-2
size: -
D: -
DNA: TGTGCCAGCAGCTTAGCGAGGCCTTCCATGGTTCAGTACTTC
CDR3: CASSLARPSMVQYF

J: TRBJ2-1
length: 13
V: TRBV29-1
size: -
D: TRBD2
DNA: TGCAGCGTTTTTCGACTAGCGGGGGATGAGCAGTTCTTC
CDR3: CSVFRLAGDEQFF

J: TRBJ1-1
length: 16
V: TRBV4-1
size: -
D: -
DNA: TGCGCCAGCAGCCAAGTACACGGGTTTGGGGACACTGAAGCTTTCTTT
CDR3: CASSQVHGFGDTEAFF

J: TRBJ2-1
length: 15
V: TRBV19
size: -
D: -
DNA: TGTGCCAGTAGTATAGATGAGCAGGCCGACAATGAGCAGTTCTTC
CDR3: CASSIDEQADNEQFF

J: TRBJ2-5
length: 14
V: TRBV15
size: few
D: TRBD2
DNA: TGTGCCACCAGCAAATTAGCGGGGGGAGAGACCCAGTACTTC
CDR3: CATSKLAGGETQYF

J: TRBJ1-2
length: 15
V: TRBV5-4
size: -
D: TRBD1
DNA: TGTGCCAGCAGCCATCGACAGGGAGCTAACTATGGCTACACCTTC
CDR3: CASSHRQGANYGYTF

J: TRBJ1-2
length: 13
V: TRBV7-9
size: once
D: -
DNA: TGTGCCAGCAGCTTATCCCTGGCTGATGGCTACACCTTC
CDR3: CASSLSLADGYTF

J: TRBJ1-1
length: 13
V: TRBV5-1
size: few
D: TRBD1
DNA: TGCGCCAGCAGCTCACAGGGGGACACTGAAGCTTTCTTT
CDR3: CASSSQGDTEAFF

J: TRBJ1-1
length: 13
V: TRBV11-3
size: -
D: TRBD1
DNA: TGTGCCAGCGAACAGGGGATCGGGACTGAAGCTTTCTTT
CDR3: CASEQGIGTEAFF

J: TRBJ2-3
length: 15
V: TRBV18
size: -
D: -
DNA: TGTGCCAGCTCACCGGGGACATCCCGCACAGATACGCAGTATTTT
CDR3: CASSPGTSRTDTQYF

J: TRBJ2-1
length: 14
V: TRBV15
size: -
D: -
DNA: TGTGCCACCAGCAGAGAGTCCCCCAAGGATGAGCAGTTCTTC
CDR3: CATSRESPKDEQFF

J: TRBJ1-2
length: 15
V: TRBV5-4
size: -
D: TRBD1
DNA: TGTGCCAGCAGCTTGGACAGGGGAACTAACTATGGCTACACCTTC
CDR3: CASSLDRGTNYGYTF

J: TRBJ1-4
length: 15
V: TRBV27
size: -
D: -
DNA: TGTGCCAGCAGTTTATCCGGCCAGGGGAATGAAAAACTGTTTTTT
CDR3: CASSLSGQGNEKLFF

J: TRBJ2-3
length: 15
V: TRBV7-8
size: -
D: -
DNA: TGTGCCAGCAGCTTAGTCCAGGGGAGGACAGATACGCAGTATTTT
CDR3: CASSLVQGRTDTQYF

J: TRBJ2-1
length: 17
V: TRBV12-5
size: -
D: -
DNA: TGTGCTAGTGGTTTGGTACGACCCGGCAATCCCCACAATGAGCAGTTCTTC
CDR3: CASGLVRPGNPHNEQFF

J: TRBJ1-3
length: 16
V: TRBV11-2
size: -
D: -
DNA: TGTGCCAGCAGCTGGCCAACAGGCCGCTCTGGAAACACCATATATTTT
CDR3: CASSWPTGRSGNTIYF

J: TRBJ2-2
length: 16
V: TRBV6-4
size: -
D: TRBD1
DNA: TGTGCCAGCAGTGACTCTAGGACAGGGTACACCGGGGAGCTGTTTTTT
CDR3: CASSDSRTGYTGELFF

J: TRBJ1-1
length: 18
V: TRBV18
size: few
D: -
DNA: TGTGCCAGCTCACTTTCGCCCTTGGGGGGCGTAATGAACACTGAAGCTTTCTTT
CDR3: CASSLSPLGGVMNTEAFF

J: TRBJ1-1
length: 14
V: TRBV7-2
size: -
D: -
DNA: TGTGCCAGCAGCTTAGCATTACGGAACACTGAAGCTTTCTTT
CDR3: CASSLALRNTEAFF

J: TRBJ1-4
length: 14
V: TRBV7-5
size: once
D: -
DNA: TGCGCCAGAAGCCCTCAGGGATCGGATGAAAAACTGTTTTTT
CDR3: CARSPQGSDEKLFF

J: TRBJ2-2
length: 12
V: TRBV7-7
size: once
D: -
DNA: TGTGCCAGCAAACTAAACACCGGGGAGCTGTTTTTT
CDR3: CASKLNTGELFF